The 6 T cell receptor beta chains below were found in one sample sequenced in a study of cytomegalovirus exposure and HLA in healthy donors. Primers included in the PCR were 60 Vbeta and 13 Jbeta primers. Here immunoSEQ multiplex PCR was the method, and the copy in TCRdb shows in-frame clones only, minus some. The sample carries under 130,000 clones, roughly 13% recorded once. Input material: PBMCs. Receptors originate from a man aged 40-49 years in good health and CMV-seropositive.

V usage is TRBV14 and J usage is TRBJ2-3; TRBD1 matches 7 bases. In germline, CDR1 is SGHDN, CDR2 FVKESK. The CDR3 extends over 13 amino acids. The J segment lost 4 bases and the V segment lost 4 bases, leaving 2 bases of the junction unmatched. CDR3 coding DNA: TGTGCCAGCAGCCGACAGGGCCCAGATACGCAGTATTTT. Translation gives CASSRQGPDTQYF. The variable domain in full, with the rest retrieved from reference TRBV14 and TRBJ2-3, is EAGVTQFPSHSVIEKGQTVTLRCDPISGHDNLYWYRRVMGKEIKFLLHFVKESKQDESGMPNNRFLAERTGGTYSTLKVQPAELEDSGVYFCASSRQGPDTQYFGPGTRLTVL.

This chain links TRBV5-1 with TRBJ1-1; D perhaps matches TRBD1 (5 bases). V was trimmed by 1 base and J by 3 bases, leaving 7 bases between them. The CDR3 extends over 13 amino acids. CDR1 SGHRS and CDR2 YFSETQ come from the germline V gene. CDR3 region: CASSLKGDTEAFF. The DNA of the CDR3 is TGCGCCAGCAGCTTGAAAGGGGACACTGAAGCTTTCTTT.

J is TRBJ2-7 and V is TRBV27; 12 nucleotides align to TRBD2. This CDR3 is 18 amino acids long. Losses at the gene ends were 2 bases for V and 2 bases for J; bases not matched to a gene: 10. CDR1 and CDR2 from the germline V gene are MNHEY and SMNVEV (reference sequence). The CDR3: CASSLRGVLAGGPYEQYF. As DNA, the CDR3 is TGTGCCAGCAGTTTACGGGGGGTACTAGCGGGGGGCCCCTACGAGCAGTACTTC.

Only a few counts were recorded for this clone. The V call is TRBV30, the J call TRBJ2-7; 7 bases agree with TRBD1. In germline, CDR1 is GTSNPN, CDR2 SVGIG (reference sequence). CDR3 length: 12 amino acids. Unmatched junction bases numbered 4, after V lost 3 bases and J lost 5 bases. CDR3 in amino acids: CAWRQGIDEQYF. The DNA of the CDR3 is TGTGCCTGGAGACAGGGGATCGACGAGCAGTACTTC.

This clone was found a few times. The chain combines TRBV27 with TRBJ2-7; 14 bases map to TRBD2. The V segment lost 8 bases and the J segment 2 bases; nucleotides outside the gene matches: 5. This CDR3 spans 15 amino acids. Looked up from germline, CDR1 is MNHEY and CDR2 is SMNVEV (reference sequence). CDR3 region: CASRTSGRPAYEQYF. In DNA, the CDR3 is TGTGCCAGCCGGACTAGCGGGAGGCCAGCCTACGAGCAGTACTTC.

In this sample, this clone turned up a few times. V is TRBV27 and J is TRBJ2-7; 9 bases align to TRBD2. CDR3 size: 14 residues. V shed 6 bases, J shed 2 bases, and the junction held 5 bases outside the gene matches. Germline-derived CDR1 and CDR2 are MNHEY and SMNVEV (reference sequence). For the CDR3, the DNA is TGTGCCAGCAGCCTAGCGGGACCTGCCTACGAGCAGTACTTC. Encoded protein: CASSLAGPAYEQYF.